The T cell receptor beta chain described here comes from a study of blood T cells in healthy people across ages. This clonotype was counted between two and nine times. Combining a sample-barcoded 5' primer with a J-beta primer mix, a second PCR ran for roughly 6 to 12 cycles. The template-switch adaptor was a 5' adaptor with 12 random nucleotides. It tagged each cDNA molecule. Sequencing of every sample gave 3 million or more CDR3-containing paired-end reads. TCRdb ran MiXCR on the 5' RACE reads and lists one entry per CDR3 protein. The sample has 650,000 to 700,000 distinct CDR3 sequences, under 65% seen once. The V gene's germline CDR1 is SGHTA and CDR2 FQGTGA. This CDR3 region has 15 residues. V shed 1 base, J shed 4 bases, and the junction held 6 bases outside the gene matches.

V usage is TRBV7-3 and J usage is TRBJ1-1; 7 bases map to TRBD1. The sequence derives from a woman older than 75 in good health. Material for sequencing was blood. CDR3 in amino acids: CASSLKAGGSTEAFF. The DNA for the CDR3 is TGTGCCAGCAGCTTAAAGGCAGGGGGGTCCACTGAAGCTTTCTTT.